The rows below give T cell receptor beta chains drawn from one sample of a study of cytomegalovirus exposure and HLA in healthy donors. Repertoires were generated with immunoSEQ multiplex PCR, while TCRdb's copy carries only in-frame clones and drops some. In the table there are roughly 100,000 clones, roughly four fifths of which are singletons. The sample comprised PBMCs. These receptors were collected from a man aged 45-60 years in good health and CMV-seronegative. The CDR3 runs from the conserved cysteine through the conserved F or W. The order of the fields is D gene, V gene, J gene, CDR3 DNA, CDR3 protein. D genes are given only for firm matches.

TRBD1	TRBV5-8	TRBJ1-5	TGTGCCAGCAGCTTGGACAGGGGGCACCAGCCCCAGCATTTT	CASSLDRGHQPQHF
NA	TRBV7-2	TRBJ2-1	TGTGCCAGCAGCTTGCTTACAGACCCCTCTGAGCAGTTCTTC	CASSLLTDPSEQFF
NA	TRBV5-1	TRBJ2-7	TGCGCCAGCAGCTTAACAGGCGACTACGAGCAGTACTTC	CASSLTGDYEQYF
NA	TRBV6-1	TRBJ1-1	TGTGCCAGCAGTGATGCCAGGGCTAGGGACACTGAAGCTTTCTTT	CASSDARARDTEAFF
NA	TRBV10-2	TRBJ2-5	TGCGCCAGCAGCCAGCGTCGGACTAATCCCGGAGAGACCCAGTACTTC	CASSQRRTNPGETQYF
TRBD2	TRBV10-3	TRBJ2-2	TGTGCTATAGGACTAGCGGGAACGAACACCGGGGAGCTGTTTTTT	CAIGLAGTNTGELFF
NA	TRBV9	TRBJ2-1	TGTGCCAGCAGCGTAGAGGCTCGAGGGTCCTACAATGAGCAGTTCTTC	CASSVEARGSYNEQFF
NA	TRBV5-6	TRBJ1-2	TGTGCCAGCAGCTTGAAACGACGGGATGGCTACACCTTC	CASSLKRRDGYTF
TRBD1	TRBV14	TRBJ1-1	TGTGCCAGCAGCCAAGTCGGGACAGGCACTGAAGCTTTCTTT	CASSQVGTGTEAFF
NA	TRBV18	TRBJ1-3	TGTGCCAGCTCATCGGGACAACCAAACACCATATATTTT	CASSSGQPNTIYF
TRBD2	TRBV14	TRBJ2-1	TGTGCCAGCAGCCACCTAGCGGGAGGGACCAATGAGCAGTTCTTC	CASSHLAGGTNEQFF
NA	TRBV30	TRBJ2-3	TGTGCCTGGACAGGGAAAGATACGCAGTATTTT	CAWTGKDTQYF
TRBD1	TRBV28	TRBJ2-7	TGTGCCAGCAGCCTGACAGGGTTGCGCGAGCAGTACTTC	CASSLTGLREQYF
TRBD2	TRBV4-2	TRBJ2-1	TGTGCCAGCAGCCAAGATACGATGGAGGCTAGCGGGAGTGATGAGCAGTTCTTC	CASSQDTMEASGSDEQFF
NA	TRBV9	TRBJ1-1	TGTGCCAGCAGCGTCCGGGGTTCGAACACTGAAGCTTTCTTT	CASSVRGSNTEAFF
NA	TRBV28	TRBJ2-1	TGTGCCAGCAACCAGGGCCCTTTTAGCTCCTACAATGAGCAGTTCTTC	CASNQGPFSSYNEQFF
NA	TRBV6-1	TRBJ1-6	TGTGCCAGCAGTGAAGTGCGCTCCTATAATTCACCCCTCCACTTT	CASSEVRSYNSPLHF
TRBD1	TRBV27	TRBJ2-5	TGTGCCAGCAGCCGAGGACAGGTCCAAGAGACCCAGTACTTC	CASSRGQVQETQYF
NA	TRBV29-1	TRBJ2-4	TGCAGCGTTTCTCGGGAAATCGCAAACATTCAGTACTTC	CSVSREIANIQYF
NA	TRBV18	TRBJ1-2	TGTGCCAGCTCACCAGCACAGGACACTAACTATGGCTACACCTTC	CASSPAQDTNYGYTF
TRBD1	TRBV4-2	TRBJ2-1	TGTGCCAGCAGCCAAGCCAGGGGGGACAGGCCTAGTGAGCAGTTCTTC	CASSQARGDRPSEQFF
NA	TRBV4-2	TRBJ2-1	TGTGCCAGCAGCCAAGATGGGGCAGAAACTAACTACAATGAGCAGTTCTTC	CASSQDGAETNYNEQFF